This TCR beta chain was captured in a study of blood T cells in healthy people across ages. Alongside a J-beta primer mix, a sample-barcoded 5' primer served in a second PCR lasting roughly 7 to 11 cycles. TCRdb ran MiXCR on the 5' RACE reads and lists one entry per CDR3 protein. The sample includes around 800,000 distinct CDR3 sequences, roughly 53% of them seen just once. The sequencing input was blood. This receptor was taken from a man at least 80 years old in good health.

CDR3 region: CASRLDRSNEQYF. The CDR3 nucleotides read TGTGCCAGCAGGTTGGATAGGTCTAACGAGCAGTACTTC. The V and J genes are TRBV6-5 and TRBJ2-4; D remains ambiguous. The J call may be faulty, since TRBJ2-7 better matches the DNA end. This CDR3 has 13 residues. Germline values: CDR1 MNHEY, CDR2 SVGAGI.